This T cell receptor (beta chain) came from a study of T cell responses to AZD1222 COVID-19 vaccine. Study-wide results and caveats: Only a handful of AZD1222 recipients tested seropositive at baseline.

This CDR3 has 13 residues. V lost 0 bases and J 9 bases, leaving 10 bases between the germline ends. Germline V gene data show CDR1 as MDHEN and CDR2 as SYDVKM. Concerning this clone: The antigen is not known.

TCRdb's copy holds only in-frame clones and misses some; the assay was immunoSEQ multiplex PCR. The top ten hold 4% to 5% of the sample, which has some 150,000 clones, 89% seen once. This clonotype originated in an adult in good health. The chain joins TRBV28 to TRBJ2-3; D is perhaps TRBD1 (6 bases). Sequenced material: peripheral blood, taken on day 0 of AZD1222 vaccination. The CDR3 loop is CASSLWGAWTQYF. CDR3 nucleotides: TGTGCCAGCAGTTTATGGGGGGCTTGGACGCAGTATTTT.